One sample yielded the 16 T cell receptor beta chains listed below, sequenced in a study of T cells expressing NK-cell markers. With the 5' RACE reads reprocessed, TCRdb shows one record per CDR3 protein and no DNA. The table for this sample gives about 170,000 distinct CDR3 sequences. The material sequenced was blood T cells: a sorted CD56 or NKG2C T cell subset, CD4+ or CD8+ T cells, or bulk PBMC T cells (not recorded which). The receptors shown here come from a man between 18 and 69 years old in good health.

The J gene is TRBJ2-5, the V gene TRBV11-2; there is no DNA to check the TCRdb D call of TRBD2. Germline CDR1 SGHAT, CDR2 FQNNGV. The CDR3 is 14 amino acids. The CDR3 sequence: CASRGRGGQETQYF.

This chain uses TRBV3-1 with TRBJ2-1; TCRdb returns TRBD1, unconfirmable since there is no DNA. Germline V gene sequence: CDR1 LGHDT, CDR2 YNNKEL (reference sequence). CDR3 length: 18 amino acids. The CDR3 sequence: CASSQDLSIGQGFHEQFF.

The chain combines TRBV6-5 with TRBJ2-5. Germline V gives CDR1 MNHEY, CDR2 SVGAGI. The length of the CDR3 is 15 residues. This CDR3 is CASSSVSWDPETQYF.

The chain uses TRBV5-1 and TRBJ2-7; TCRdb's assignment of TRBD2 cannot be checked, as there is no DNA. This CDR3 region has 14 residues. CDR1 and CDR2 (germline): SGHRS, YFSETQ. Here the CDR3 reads CASSGRAGPWEQYF.

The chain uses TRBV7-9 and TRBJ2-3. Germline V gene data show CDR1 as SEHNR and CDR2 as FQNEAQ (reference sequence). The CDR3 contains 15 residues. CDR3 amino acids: CASSSTPMSTDTQYF.

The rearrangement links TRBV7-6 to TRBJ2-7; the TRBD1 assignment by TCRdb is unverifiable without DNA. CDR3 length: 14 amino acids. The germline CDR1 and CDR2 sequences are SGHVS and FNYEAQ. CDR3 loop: CASSPATGYYEQYF.

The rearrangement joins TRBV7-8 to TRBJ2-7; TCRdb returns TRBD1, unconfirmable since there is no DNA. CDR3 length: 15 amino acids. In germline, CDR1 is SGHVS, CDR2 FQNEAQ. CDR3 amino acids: CASSKGTVSSYEQYF.

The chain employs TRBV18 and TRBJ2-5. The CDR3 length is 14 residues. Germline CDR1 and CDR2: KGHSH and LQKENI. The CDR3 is CASSPPGSEETQYF.

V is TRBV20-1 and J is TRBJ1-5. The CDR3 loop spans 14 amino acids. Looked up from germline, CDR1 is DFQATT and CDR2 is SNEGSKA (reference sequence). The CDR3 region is CSARDLASNQPQHF.

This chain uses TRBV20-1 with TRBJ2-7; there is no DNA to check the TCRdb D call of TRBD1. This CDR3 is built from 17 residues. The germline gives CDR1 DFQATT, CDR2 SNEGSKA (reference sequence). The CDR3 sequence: CSASQPTGTGAGYEQYF.

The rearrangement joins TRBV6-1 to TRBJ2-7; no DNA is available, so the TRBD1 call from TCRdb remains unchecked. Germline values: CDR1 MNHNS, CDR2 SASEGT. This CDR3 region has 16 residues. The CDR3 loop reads CASRGSGQPSSYEQYF.

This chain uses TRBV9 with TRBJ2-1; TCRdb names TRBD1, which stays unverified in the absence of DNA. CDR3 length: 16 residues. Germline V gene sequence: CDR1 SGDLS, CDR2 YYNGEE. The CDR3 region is CASSSRGKVSTGEQFF.

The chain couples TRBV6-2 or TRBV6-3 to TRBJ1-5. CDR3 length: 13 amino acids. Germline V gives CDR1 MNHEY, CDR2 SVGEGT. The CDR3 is CASSYYSYQPQHF.

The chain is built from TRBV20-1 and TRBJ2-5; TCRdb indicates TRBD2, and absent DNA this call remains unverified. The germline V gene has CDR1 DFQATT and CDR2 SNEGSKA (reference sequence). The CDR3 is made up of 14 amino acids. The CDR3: CSARGLAAQETQYF.

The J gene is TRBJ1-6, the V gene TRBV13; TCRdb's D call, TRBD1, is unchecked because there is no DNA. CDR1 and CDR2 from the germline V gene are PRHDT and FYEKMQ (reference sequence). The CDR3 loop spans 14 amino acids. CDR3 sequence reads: CASSPDRGRSPLHF. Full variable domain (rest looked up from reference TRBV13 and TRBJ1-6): AAGVIQSPRHLIKEKRETATLKCYPIPRHDTVYWYQQGPGQDPQFLISFYEKMQSDKGSIPDRFSAQQFSDYHSELNMSSLELGDSALYFCASSPDRGRSPLHFGNGTRLTVT.

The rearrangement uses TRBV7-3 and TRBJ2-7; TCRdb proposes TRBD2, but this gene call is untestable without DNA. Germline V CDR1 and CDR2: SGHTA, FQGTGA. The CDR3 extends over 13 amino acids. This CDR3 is CASSLGSRTEQYF.